This T cell receptor (beta chain) comes out of a study of blood T cell repertoires in COVID-19 (TCRdb year 2020). Broadly, across the study: The collaborator samples originated in the United States, Italy and Spain and spanned the acute and convalescent phases of COVID-19. Where HLA class I and class II types were available, the types were taken from metadata supplied by the sample provider, not from assay-based typing. A de-identified subject ID, COVID-19 status, age in years and sex were almost always included in the sample metadata. The material from the prospective study consisted of cDNA or gDNA derived from T cells, B-cell-depleted T cells, or PBMCs. The repertoires were made available in a free public database intended to serve as a resource for research on the immune response to SARS-CoV-2. The samples were drawn from the first 160 participants of the ongoing ImmuneRACE study and from roughly 1,300 subjects provided by 6 global collaborators. Deeply sampled blood TCRbeta repertoires from subjects exposed to, actively infected with, or recovered from COVID-19 were included in the dataset.

With respect to this clone: No antigen is known for it. Base qualities are not provided; no much larger clone lies one nucleotide away.

TCRbeta CDR3 regions were amplified from genomic DNA using the immunoSEQ Assay, a bias-controlled multiplex PCR. The paper's data handling went like this. Nucleated cell counts per sample were estimated from amplification of reference gene primers within the assay. To quantify the absolute abundance of each unique TCRbeta CDR3 rearrangement, sequence reads were collapsed and filtered. For each sample, productive Simpson clonality was calculated by taking the square root of Simpson's diversity index across productive rearrangements. Entries here come from immuneACCESS through TCRdb and include only in-frame sequences with V and J called. Some clones fail to appear in such tables; in the studies checked, an unresolved V gene covers under half of the shortfall, and the cause of the remainder is unknown. Clonal size and the V and J genes are those of that table, whereas D and trimming came from the DNA. Counted in this sample were some 190,000 clones; 76% of them appeared once. Of the sample, roughly 8.7% falls within the top ten clones.

The germline V gene provides CDR1 SQVTM and CDR2 ANQGSEA. Taken from cysteine to phenylalanine, the CDR3 has 13 residues. This entry keeps only the CDR3 DNA: 39 bases, framed from base 1. The V and J ends are trimmed by 1 base and 4 bases, leaving 10 bases between them. The collaborating institutions used their own protocols to collect whole blood in K2EDTA tubes. Collaborator samples were shipped for TCRbeta analysis as frozen whole blood, isolated PBMCs, or DNA extracted from either sample type. Points the paper makes about the study in general: The quantity of clinical and demographic metadata differed by source and by participant and was supplied without curation.

This sequence uses TRBV29-1 and TRBJ1-2; the D gene is perhaps TRBD1, on 5 matching bases. The sequencing input was peripheral blood. This TCR derives from a woman aged 45-65 years with active or convalescent COVID-19. The CDR3 corresponds to CSVEVGDGYGYTF. The DNA sequence is given as TGCAGCGTTGAAGTAGGGGATGGCTATGGCTACACCTTC. The full variable domain, completed from the reference TRBV29-1 and TRBJ1-2 proteins outside the CDR3, reads SAVISQKPSRDICQRGTSLTIQCQVDSQVTMMFWYRQQPGQSLTLIATANQGSEATYESGFVIDKFPISRPNLTFSTLTVSNMSPEDSSIYLCSVEVGDGYGYTFGSGTRLTVV.